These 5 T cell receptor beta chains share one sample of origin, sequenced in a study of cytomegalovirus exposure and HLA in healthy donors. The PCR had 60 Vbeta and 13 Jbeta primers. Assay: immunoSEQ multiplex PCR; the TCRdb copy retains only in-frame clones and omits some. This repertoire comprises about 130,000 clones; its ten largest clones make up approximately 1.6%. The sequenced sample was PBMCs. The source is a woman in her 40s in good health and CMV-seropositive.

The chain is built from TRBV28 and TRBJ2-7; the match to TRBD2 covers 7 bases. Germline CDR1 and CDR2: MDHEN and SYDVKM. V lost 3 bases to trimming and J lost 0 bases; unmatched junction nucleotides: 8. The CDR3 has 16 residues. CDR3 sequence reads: CASSLGTTLSSYEQYF. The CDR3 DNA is TGTGCCAGCAGTTTGGGGACTACATTAAGCTCCTACGAGCAGTACTTC.

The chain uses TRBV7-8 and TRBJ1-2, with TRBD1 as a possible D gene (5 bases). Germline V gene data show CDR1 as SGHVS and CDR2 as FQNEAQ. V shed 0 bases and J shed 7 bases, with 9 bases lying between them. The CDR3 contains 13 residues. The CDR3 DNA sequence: TGTGCCAGCAGCTTAGCCAGGGAAGCTGGCTACACCTTC. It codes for CASSLAREAGYTF.

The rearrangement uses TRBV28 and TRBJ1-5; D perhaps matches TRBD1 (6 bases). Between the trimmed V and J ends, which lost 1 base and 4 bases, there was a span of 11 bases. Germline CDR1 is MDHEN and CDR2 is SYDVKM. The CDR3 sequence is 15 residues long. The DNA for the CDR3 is TGTGCCAGCAGTTTATTGTCAGGGGCAAATCAGCCCCAGCATTTT. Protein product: CASSLLSGANQPQHF.

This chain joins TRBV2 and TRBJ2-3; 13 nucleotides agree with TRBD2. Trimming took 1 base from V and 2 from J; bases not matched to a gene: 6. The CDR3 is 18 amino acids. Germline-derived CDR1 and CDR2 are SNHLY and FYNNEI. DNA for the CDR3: TGTGCCAGCAGTGAAGGGGCCACTAGCGGGAGGGTCACAGATACGCAGTATTTT. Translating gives CASSEGATSGRVTDTQYF. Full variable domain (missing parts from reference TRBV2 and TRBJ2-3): EPEVTQTPSHQVTQMGQEVILRCVPISNHLYFYWYRQILGQKVEFLVSFYNNEISEKSEIFDDQFSVERPDGSNFTLKIRSTKLEDSAMYFCASSEGATSGRVTDTQYFGPGTRLTVL.

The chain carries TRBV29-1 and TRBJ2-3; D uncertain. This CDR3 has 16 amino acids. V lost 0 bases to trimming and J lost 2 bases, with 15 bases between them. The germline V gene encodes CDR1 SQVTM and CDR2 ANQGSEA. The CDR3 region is CSVEESGSATTDTQYF. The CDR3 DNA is TGCAGCGTTGAAGAAAGTGGAAGCGCCACCACAGATACGCAGTATTTT.